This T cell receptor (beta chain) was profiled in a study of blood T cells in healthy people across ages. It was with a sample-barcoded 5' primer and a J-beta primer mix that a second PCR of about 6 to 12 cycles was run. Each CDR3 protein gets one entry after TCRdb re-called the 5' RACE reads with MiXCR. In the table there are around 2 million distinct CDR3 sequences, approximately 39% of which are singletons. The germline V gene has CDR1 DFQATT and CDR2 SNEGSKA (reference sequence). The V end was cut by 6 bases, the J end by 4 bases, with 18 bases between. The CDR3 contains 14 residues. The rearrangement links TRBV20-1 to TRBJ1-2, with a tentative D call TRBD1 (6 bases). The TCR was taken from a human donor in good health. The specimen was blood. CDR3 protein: CSARDTERGYGYTF. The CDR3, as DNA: TGCAGTGCGCGGGACACTGAGAGGGGCTATGGCTACACCTTC.